The sample holds a few counts of the clone carrying this TCR beta chain. Its target is unknown. The sample is drawn from a study of shared clonotypes between healthy human individuals. Study results and limitations: Only blood was sampled; tissue repertoires likely differ.

The method was immunoSEQ multiplex PCR; TCRdb's version includes in-frame clones alone and lacks a portion of them. The table includes about 2.2 million clones, about 93% detected once. Germline loops: CDR1 MDHEN, CDR2 SYDVKM. Trimming pared 6 bases from V and 7 bases from J, leaving 9 bases between. CDR3 length: 11 residues. Selected positively for CCR7 and CD45RO-negative, naive CD8 cells excluded terminally differentiated effector memory CD45RA+ cells. Those who donated were healthy HIV-negative adults, with no recent acute infections or vaccinations reported. The chain carries TRBV28 and TRBJ1-1; D remains ambiguous. The receptor was derived from a man aged 18 to 30 in good health. Some clones in this sample may be carry-over from other donors' samples. Sequenced material: naive CD8+ T cells from PBMCs. CDR3 region: CASSPWGEAFF. The DNA of the CDR3 is TGTGCCAGCAGCCCTTGGGGTGAAGCTTTCTTT.